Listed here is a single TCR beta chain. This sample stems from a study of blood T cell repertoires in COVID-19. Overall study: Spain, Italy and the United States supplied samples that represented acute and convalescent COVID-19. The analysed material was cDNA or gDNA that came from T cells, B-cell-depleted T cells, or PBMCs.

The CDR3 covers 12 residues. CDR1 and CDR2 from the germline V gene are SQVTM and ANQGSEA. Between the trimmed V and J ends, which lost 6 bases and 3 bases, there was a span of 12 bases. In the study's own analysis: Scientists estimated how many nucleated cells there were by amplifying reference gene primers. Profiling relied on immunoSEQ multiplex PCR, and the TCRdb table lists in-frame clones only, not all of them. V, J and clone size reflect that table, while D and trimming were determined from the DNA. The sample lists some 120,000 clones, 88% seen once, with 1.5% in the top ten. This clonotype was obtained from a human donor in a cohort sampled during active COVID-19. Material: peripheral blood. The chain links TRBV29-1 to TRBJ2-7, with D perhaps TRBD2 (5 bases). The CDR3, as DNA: TGCAGCGTCGGTATCCGGGACTACGAGCAGTACTTC. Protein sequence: CSVGIRDYEQYF.